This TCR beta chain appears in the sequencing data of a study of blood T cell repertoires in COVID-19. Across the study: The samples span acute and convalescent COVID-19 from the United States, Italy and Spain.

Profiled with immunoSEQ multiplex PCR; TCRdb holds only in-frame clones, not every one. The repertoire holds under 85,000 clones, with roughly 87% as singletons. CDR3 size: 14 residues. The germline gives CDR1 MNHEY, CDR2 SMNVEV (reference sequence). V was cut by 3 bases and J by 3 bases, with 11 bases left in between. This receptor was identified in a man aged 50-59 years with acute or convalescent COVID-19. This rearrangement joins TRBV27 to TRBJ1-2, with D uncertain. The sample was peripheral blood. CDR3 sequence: CASSFAGRDYGYTF. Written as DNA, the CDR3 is TGTGCCAGCAGTTTCGCGGGAAGGGACTATGGCTACACCTTC.